The clone carrying this T cell receptor beta chain was recorded once. The antigen is unknown. These data are taken from a study of T cell responses to AZD1222 COVID-19 vaccine. Findings of the study overall: At study baseline, merely a handful of AZD1222 recipients were seropositive. Repertoires were obtained only post-peak T cell response. A mostly white British donor set with more females was recruited, and clonal diversity was possibly underestimated. Close to half of spike-specific TCRs reportedly recognize unmutated variant regions.

Method: immunoSEQ multiplex PCR; TCRdb's copy keeps in-frame clones and lacks some. The data contain about 110,000 clones, over 85% of them singletons. The starting material was peripheral blood, obtained on day 0 of MenACWY control vaccination. The receptor's source is an adult in good health.

In DNA, the CDR3 is TGTGCCAGCAGTTACGGTGGGGGGACAGTAAAAGCCCTCCACTTT. This sequence encodes CASSYGGGTVKALHF. This sequence joins TRBV6-5 and TRBJ1-6, with TRBD1 matching over 7 bases. Germline CDR1 reads MNHEY; CDR2 reads SVGAGI. This CDR3 has 15 amino acids. With 2 bases clipped from V and 14 bases from J, the junction kept 12 bases outside the gene matches.